A selection of T cell receptor delta chains follows, all from one sample in a study of Vδ1+ human thymocytes. TCRdb re-called the multiplex PCR reads using CATT. The table has tens of thousands of delta-chain clones, 25% to 30% seen once. The sample consisted of Vdelta1+ gamma-delta thymocytes from the thymus. The receptors here all came from a boy younger than two who had congenital heart surgery. Both conserved end residues are part of each CDR3. D genes are given only for firm matches. Clone size, where shown, is once, few, many, or a class for clones that have expanded.

clone_size,d_call,j_call,v_call,cdr3_nt,cdr3_aa
few,TRDD3,TRDJ1,TRDV1,TGTGCTCTTGGGGAACTTGGGTCCTCGCGTACTGGGGTTGATGCGGACGCCGATAAACTCATCTTT,CALGELGSSRTGVDADADKLIF
few,-,TRDJ1,TRDV1,TGTGCTCTTGGGGAAGGATCTCCTACAAGGCGTGGGGGCCAAAACCTCAACACCGATAAACTCATCTTT,CALGEGSPTRRGGQNLNTDKLIF
few,TRDD3,TRDJ1,TRDV1,TGTGCTCTTGGGGCTGCCTTCCCTCCAACTGGGGGATTGGCCACCGATAAACTCATCTTT,CALGAAFPPTGGLATDKLIF
-,TRDD3,TRDJ1,TRDV1,TGTGCTCTTGGGCATCAGGTTACCGCTGGGGGACCGGCCATCGATAAACTCATCTTT,CALGHQVTAGGPAIDKLIF
-,TRDD3,TRDJ1,TRDV1,TGTGCTCTTGGGGAATTCCGGCCTGCCGTACTGGGGGATACCGATAAACTCATCTTT,CALGEFRPAVLGDTDKLIF
-,-,TRDJ1,TRDV1,TGTGCTCTTGGGGACCTACCTGGAGTAACCGGGGGTTACACCGATAAACTCATCTTT,CALGDLPGVTGGYTDKLIF
-,TRDD3,TRDJ1,TRDV1,TGTGCTCTTGGGGCTCCTGCGGGGATACGAGTGGGCACCGATAAACTCATCTTT,CALGAPAGIRVGTDKLIF
-,TRDD3,TRDJ1,TRDV1,TGTGCTCTTGGGGCGCCTACTTCGTACTGGGGGATCGCAGATAAACTCATCTTT,CALGAPTSYWGIADKLIF
-,TRDD3,TRDJ1,TRDV1,TGTGCTCTTGGGGAACGTCAAGTACTGGGGCCCCCTGATAAGGACACCGATAAACTCATCTTT,CALGERQVLGPPDKDTDKLIF
few,-,TRDJ1,TRDV1,TGTGCTCTTGGGGAGGTCTCGGGCTCCTACAGGGGACTGGTCGCCCACACCGATAAACTCATCTTT,CALGEVSGSYRGLVAHTDKLIF
few,-,TRDJ1,TRDV1,TGTGCTCTTGGGGAAACTTCCACTACGACGGTATGGGGACCCCCGTACACTGATAAACTCATCTTT,CALGETSTTTVWGPPYTDKLIF
-,TRDD3,TRDJ1,TRDV1,TGTGCTCTTGGGGAGGTGTACTGGGGGACCCCTTTGAGCGATAAACTCATCTTT,CALGEVYWGTPLSDKLIF
medium-sized,TRDD3,TRDJ1,TRDV1,TGTGCTCTTGGGGAAATCAGGTGGGATACCCGAACCGATAAACTCATCTTT,CALGEIRWDTRTDKLIF
-,-,TRDJ1,TRDV1,TGTGCTCTTGGGGAACGGGTCACCCTTCCCCTTGTGTCTGGGGAAGGTTCCGATAAACTCATCTTT,CALGERVTLPLVSGEGSDKLIF
many,TRDD3,TRDJ1,TRDV1,TGTGCTCTTGGGGAACCCCCGGCTGGGGGATACCCGTACACCGATAAACTCATCTTT,CALGEPPAGGYPYTDKLIF
-,TRDD3,TRDJ1,TRDV1,TGTGCTCTTGGGGTCGTCTTCCTTACTGGGGGATTAATCGATAAACTCATCTTT,CALGVVFLTGGLIDKLIF
few,-,TRDJ1,TRDV1,TGTGCTCTTGGGTCCAGGGATATGAAACTCATCTTT,CALGSRDMKLIF
-,TRDD3,TRDJ1,TRDV1,TGTGCTCTTGGGGAACCCCTCTCGAGAATTCTGGGGGATCCGTACACCGATAAACTCATCTTT,CALGEPLSRILGDPYTDKLIF
-,-,TRDJ1,TRDV1,TGTGCTCTTGGGGAAATGGTACGGCGACACGTCTCGCAGGGCGGCTACTGGGACACCGATAAACTCATCTTT,CALGEMVRRHVSQGGYWDTDKLIF
-,-,TRDJ1,TRDV1,TGTGCTCTTGGGGAAGGTCCTACGACGACGCCGTCTCGGTACACCGATAAACTCATCTTT,CALGEGPTTTPSRYTDKLIF
-,TRDD3,TRDJ1,TRDV1,TGTGCTCTTGGGGTCCTTCCGTACTGGGGGATACGGGGCACCGATAAACTCATCTTT,CALGVLPYWGIRGTDKLIF
-,TRDD3,TRDJ1,TRDV1,TGTGCTCTTGGGGGGGTAATGCCTACTGGGGCGTACACCGATAAACTCATCTTT,CALGGVMPTGAYTDKLIF
-,TRDD3,TRDJ1,TRDV1,TGTGCTCTTGGGGAACCCCCCTCTCTGTACTGGGGAATCTACACCGATAAACTCATCTTT,CALGEPPSLYWGIYTDKLIF
-,TRDD3,TRDJ1,TRDV1,TGTGCACTTGGGGACAATTCCCCGACCTTCCGCAGGGGGATACGCGCGGGCACCGATAAACTCATCTTT,CALGDNSPTFRRGIRAGTDKLIF
-,TRDD3,TRDJ1,TRDV1,TGTGCTCTTGGGGAGCCCGCACCCAGATGGGGGATACGTCCCAAACCCTCGTACACCGATAAACTCATCTTT,CALGEPAPRWGIRPKPSYTDKLIF
-,-,TRDJ1,TRDV1,TGTGCTCTTGGGGAATTGATTCAGGAGCGATGCGATAAACTCATCTTT,CALGELIQERCDKLIF
-,-,TRDJ1,TRDV1,TGTGCTCTTGGGGAAAGGATTTTTAGCCCTCCCGGTAAACTCATCTTT,CALGERIFSPPGKLIF
-,TRDD3,TRDJ1,TRDV2,TGTGCCTGTGGATTACTGGGGGCTACCATCGCCGATAAACTCATCTTT,CACGLLGATIADKLIF
few,-,TRDJ1,TRDV1,TGTGCTCTTGGGGAACTCTGGCCTTCCCCCCGTACCGGGTTCCAACCAGACGATAAACTCATCTTT,CALGELWPSPRTGFQPDDKLIF
-,TRDD3,TRDJ1,TRDV1,TGTGCTCTTGGGACCCTTCCTACGGTGGTTACTGGGGGATACGTAATATCCCATAAACTCATCTTT,CALGTLPTVVTGGYVISHKLIF
few,-,TRDJ1,TRDV1,TGTGCTCTTGGGCCCCTCTACTTAACGGTCCCAAGCACCGATAAACTCATCTTT,CALGPLYLTVPSTDKLIF
-,-,TRDJ1,TRDV1,TGTGCTCTTGGGGAAAGGGTTGATGGTGTACTGGGCACCGATAAACTCATCTTT,CALGERVDGVLGTDKLIF
-,TRDD3,TRDJ1,TRDV1,TGTGCTCTTGGGGAACTCGCCCCCTCCTGGTGGGGGATACGGGACACCGATAAACTCATCTTT,CALGELAPSWWGIRDTDKLIF
-,TRDD2,TRDJ1,TRDV1,TGTGCTCTTGGGGTACCCGACCTTCCTACTACCCACAGAGCCCAAACGTTAACCGATAAACTCATCTTT,CALGVPDLPTTHRAQTLTDKLIF
medium-sized,-,TRDJ1,TRDV1,TGTGCCTGGGGACCGTCGTTCCCCTGGAGAAAGGGAGGCACCGATAAACTCATCTTT,CAWGPSFPWRKGGTDKLIF
-,-,TRDJ1,TRDV1,TGTGCTCTTGGGCCCCCCTGTAATAGGGGGCAAGACACCGATAAGCTCATCTTT,CALGPPCNRGQDTDKLIF
few,TRDD3,TRDJ1,TRDV1,TGTGCTCTTGCGGAGGATACTTGGCCTCAACTGGGGGGGCCCTTTACCGGTAAACTCATCTTT,CALAEDTWPQLGGPFTGKLIF
-,TRDD3,TRDJ1,TRDV1,TGTGCTCTTGGGGAATGGGGGACGGTTCCGTACACCGATAAACTCATCTTT,CALGEWGTVPYTDKLIF
-,TRDD3,TRDJ1,TRDV1,TGTGCTCTTGGGGAACTGGCGGTTGCGCGGAGTGAGGGATACGCGATACTCATCTTT,CALGELAVARSEGYAILIF
once,-,TRDJ1,TRDV1,TGTGCTCTTGGGGAATTCGGGACAACTCTTGGCGATAAACCCATCTTT,CALGEFGTTLGDKPIF
few,-,TRDJ1,TRDV1,TGTGCTCTTGGGGAGGCCTTCCGCAAGCCGTCTGGGACCGATAAACTCATCTTT,CALGEAFRKPSGTDKLIF
few,-,TRDJ1,TRDV1,TGTGCTCTTGGGACTTCTTCCTTTCGGATGGGGGACCCCCGGTACACCGATAAACTCATCTTT,CALGTSSFRMGDPRYTDKLIF
-,-,TRDJ1,TRDV1,TGTGCTCTTGGGGAAAAGTATATAGGGCCGACCCCAAATCGGTACACCGATAAACTCATCTTT,CALGEKYIGPTPNRYTDKLIF
-,TRDD2,TRDJ1,TRDV1,TGTGCTCTTGGGGAACCGCATTCCTACGATCTAAGACCCCAACTGTACACCGATAAACTCATCTTT,CALGEPHSYDLRPQLYTDKLIF
few,TRDD3,TRDJ1,TRDV1,TGTGCTCTTGGGGAAGGGAAAGGAACTGGGGGACATCAGTACACCGATAAACTCATCTTT,CALGEGKGTGGHQYTDKLIF
-,TRDD3,TRDJ1,TRDV1,TGTGCTCTTGGGGAATTAACCCACTGGGGGATACATCGTAAACTCATCTTT,CALGELTHWGIHRKLIF
-,TRDD3,TRDJ1,TRDV1,TGTGCTCTTGGGGAACTCCCTACACTGGGGGATACGGGGTACACCGATAAACTCATCTTT,CALGELPTLGDTGYTDKLIF
-,-,TRDJ1,TRDV1,TGTGCTCTTGGGGAATACGGTACGTTCGACTACCCGGGAGGTATTGATAAACTCATCTTT,CALGEYGTFDYPGGIDKLIF
few,TRDD3,TRDJ1,TRDV1,TGTGCTCTTGGGGAAATGGGATCGACGGGGGATACCCCTCCTTACACCGATAAACTCATCTTT,CALGEMGSTGDTPPYTDKLIF
-,TRDD2,TRDJ1,TRDV1,TGTGCTCTTGGGGAAAGTAATTCCTACTCGGGCCTCGACACCGATAAACTCATCTTT,CALGESNSYSGLDTDKLIF
-,TRDD3,TRDJ1,TRDV1,TGTGCTCTTGGGGGCCCCCCTTCCCCTCACCACTGGGGGATAGGCGCCCGAGGTAAACTCATCTTT,CALGGPPSPHHWGIGARGKLIF
few,TRDD3,TRDJ1,TRDV1,TGTGCTCTTGGGGAACCCCTACGTCTAGGTGGGGGATACGCGGGTACCGATAAACTCATCTTT,CALGEPLRLGGGYAGTDKLIF
few,-,TRDJ1,TRDV1,TGTGCTCTTGGGGAACTCTTCTCGTTACCCGATAAACTCATCTTT,CALGELFSLPDKLIF
medium-sized,TRDD3,TRDJ1,TRDV1,TGTGCTCTTGGGGAACTCGAGAGGACTACGGATACATACTGGGGGACCTCGCACACCGATAAACTCATCTTT,CALGELERTTDTYWGTSHTDKLIF
-,-,TRDJ4,TRDV2,TGTGCATCGTACTGTGGGAGACCCCTGATCTTT,CASYCGRPLIF